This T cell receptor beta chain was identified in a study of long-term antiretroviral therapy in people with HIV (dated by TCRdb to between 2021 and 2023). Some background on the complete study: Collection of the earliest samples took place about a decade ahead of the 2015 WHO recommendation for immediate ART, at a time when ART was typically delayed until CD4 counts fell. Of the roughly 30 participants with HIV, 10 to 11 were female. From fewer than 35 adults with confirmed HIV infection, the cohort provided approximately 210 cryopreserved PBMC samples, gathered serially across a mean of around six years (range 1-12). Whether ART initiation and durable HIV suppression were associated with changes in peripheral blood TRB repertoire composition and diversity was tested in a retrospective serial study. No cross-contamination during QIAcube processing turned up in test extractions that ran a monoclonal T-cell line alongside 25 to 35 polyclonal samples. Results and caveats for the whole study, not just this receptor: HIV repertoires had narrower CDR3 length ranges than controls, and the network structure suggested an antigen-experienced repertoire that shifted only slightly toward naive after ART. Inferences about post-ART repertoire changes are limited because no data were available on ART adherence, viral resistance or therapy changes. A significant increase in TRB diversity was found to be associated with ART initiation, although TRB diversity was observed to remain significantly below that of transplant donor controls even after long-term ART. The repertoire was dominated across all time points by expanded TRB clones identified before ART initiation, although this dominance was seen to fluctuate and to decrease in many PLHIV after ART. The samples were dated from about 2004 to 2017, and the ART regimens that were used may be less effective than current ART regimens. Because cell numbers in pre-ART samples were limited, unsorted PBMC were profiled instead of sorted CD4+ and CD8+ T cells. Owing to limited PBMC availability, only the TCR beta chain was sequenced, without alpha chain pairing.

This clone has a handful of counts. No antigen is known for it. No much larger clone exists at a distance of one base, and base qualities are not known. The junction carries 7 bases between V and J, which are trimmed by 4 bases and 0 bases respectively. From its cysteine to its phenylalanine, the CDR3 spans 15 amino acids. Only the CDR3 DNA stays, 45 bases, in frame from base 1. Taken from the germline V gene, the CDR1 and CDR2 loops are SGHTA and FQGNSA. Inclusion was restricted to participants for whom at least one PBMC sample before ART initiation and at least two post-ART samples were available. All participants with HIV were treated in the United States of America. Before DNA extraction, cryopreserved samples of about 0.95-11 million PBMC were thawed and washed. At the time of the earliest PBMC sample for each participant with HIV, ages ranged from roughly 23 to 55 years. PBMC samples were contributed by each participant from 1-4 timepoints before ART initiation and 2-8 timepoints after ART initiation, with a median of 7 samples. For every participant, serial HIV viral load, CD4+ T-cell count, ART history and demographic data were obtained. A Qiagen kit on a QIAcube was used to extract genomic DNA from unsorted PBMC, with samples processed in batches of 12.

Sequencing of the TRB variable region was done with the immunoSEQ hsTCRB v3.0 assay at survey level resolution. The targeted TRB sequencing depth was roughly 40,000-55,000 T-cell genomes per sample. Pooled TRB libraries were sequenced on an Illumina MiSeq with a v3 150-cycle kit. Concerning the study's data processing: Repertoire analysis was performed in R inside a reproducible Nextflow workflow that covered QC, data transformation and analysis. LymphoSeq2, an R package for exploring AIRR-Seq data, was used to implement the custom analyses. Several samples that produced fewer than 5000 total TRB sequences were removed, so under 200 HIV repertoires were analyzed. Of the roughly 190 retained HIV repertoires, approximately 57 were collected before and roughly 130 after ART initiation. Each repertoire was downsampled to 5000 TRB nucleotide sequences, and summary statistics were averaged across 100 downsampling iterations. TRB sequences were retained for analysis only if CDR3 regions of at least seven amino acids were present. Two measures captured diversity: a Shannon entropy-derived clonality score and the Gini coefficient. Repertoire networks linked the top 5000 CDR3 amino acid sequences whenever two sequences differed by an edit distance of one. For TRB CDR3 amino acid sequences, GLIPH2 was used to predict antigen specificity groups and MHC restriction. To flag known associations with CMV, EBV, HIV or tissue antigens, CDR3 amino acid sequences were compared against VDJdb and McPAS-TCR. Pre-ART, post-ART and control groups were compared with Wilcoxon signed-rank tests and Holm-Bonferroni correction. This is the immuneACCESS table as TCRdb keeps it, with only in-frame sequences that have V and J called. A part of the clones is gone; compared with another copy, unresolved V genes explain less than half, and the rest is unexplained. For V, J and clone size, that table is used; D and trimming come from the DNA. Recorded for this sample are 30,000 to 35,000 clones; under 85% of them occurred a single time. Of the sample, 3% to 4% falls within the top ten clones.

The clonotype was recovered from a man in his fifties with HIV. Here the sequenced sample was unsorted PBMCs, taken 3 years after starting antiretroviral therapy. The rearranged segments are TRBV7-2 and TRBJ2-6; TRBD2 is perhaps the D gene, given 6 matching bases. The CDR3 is CASSSGGSGANVLTF. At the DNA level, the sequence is TGTGCCAGCAGCTCCGGGGGCTCTGGGGCCAACGTCCTGACTTTC.